This T cell receptor beta chain was recorded in a study of cytomegalovirus exposure and HLA in healthy donors. This clone was seen only a few times. 13 Jbeta primers and 60 Vbeta primers were used for the PCR. Clones were read by immunoSEQ multiplex PCR, and TCRdb kept only the in-frame ones, dropping some. The sample lists roughly 120,000 clones, over 75% occurring once. V was clipped by 5 bases and J by 8 bases; unmatched bases: 8. The CDR3 extends over 14 amino acids. The germline V gene has CDR1 MNHEY and CDR2 SMNVEV (reference sequence). This clonotype was obtained from a man younger than 35 in good health and CMV-seropositive. Input material: PBMCs. The chain links TRBV27 to TRBJ2-4, with TRBD1 matching over 8 bases. The DNA for the CDR3 is TGTGCCAGCAGTCTTCGACAGGGGACAGACATTCAGTACTTC. Protein: CASSLRQGTDIQYF.